The 29 T cell receptor beta chains given below trace back to one sample, sequenced in a study of spatial heterogeneity in lung cancer. Indicated time point: sample taken at primary tumor resection. The input material, whole RNA from tumor, nontumor lung or frozen PBMC, was sequenced unsorted. TCRdb recomputed calls from the 5' RACE reads with MiXCR, one row per CDR3 protein. The sample records 25,000 to 30,000 distinct CDR3 sequences, approximately 8.1% being singletons. Sequencing was performed on PBMCs, taken at surgery. These receptors came from a female donor with early-stage non-small cell lung cancer.

This clonotype was seen many times. The gene calls are TRBV28 and TRBJ1-2, with D unclear. The CDR3 is 12 residues long. CDR1 is MDHEN and CDR2 is SYDVKM in the germline V gene. V gave up 2 bases and J gave up 3 bases, with 4 bases separating them. The CDR3 spells CASSLVDYGYTF. The CDR3 nucleotides are TGTGCCAGCAGTTTAGTGGACTATGGCTACACCTTC.

The chain recombines TRBV7-2 with TRBJ1-5; D unclear. V was shortened by 5 bases and J by 7 bases, with 18 bases between the two germline ends. CDR1 is SGHTA, CDR2 FQGNSA, per germline. CDR3 length: 15 amino acids. For the CDR3, the DNA is TGTGCCAGCAGCCCCGGGGTACGCCCCACACAGCCCCAGCATTTT. Encoded protein: CASSPGVRPTQPQHF.

This chain connects TRBV19 to TRBJ2-7; TRBD1 is a possible D gene (6 bases). The V end lost 9 bases, the J end lost 7 bases, and 22 bases lay between the germline ends. Germline CDR1 is LNHDA and CDR2 is SQIVND (reference sequence). This CDR3 spans 14 amino acids. The CDR3 sequence is CASGNRDILREQYF. CDR3 bases: TGTGCCAGCGGAAACCGGGACATACTACGGGAGCAGTACTTC. Combining the CDR3 with reference TRBV19 and TRBJ2-7 gives the whole variable domain DGGITQSPKYLFRKEGQNVTLSCEQNLNHDAMYWYRQDPGQGLRLIYYSQIVNDFQKGDIAEGYSVSREKKESFPLTVTSAQKNPTAFYLCASGNRDILREQYFGPGTRLTVT.

The sample holds a few counts of this clonotype. V and J are TRBV5-6 and TRBJ2-1; possible D gene TRBD2, 5 bases. V dropped 5 bases and J dropped 0 bases, with 9 bases sitting between them. CDR1 and CDR2 (germline): SGHDT, YYEEEE. This CDR3 has 14 amino acids. CDR3 bases: TGTGCCAGCAGAAACCGGGACTCCTACAATGAGCAGTTCTTC. It is translated as CASRNRDSYNEQFF. Full variable domain (rest looked up from reference TRBV5-6 and TRBJ2-1): DAGVTQSPTHLIKTRGQQVTLRCSPKSGHDTVSWYQQALGQGPQFIFQYYEEEERQRGNFPDRFSGHQFPNYSSELNVNALLLGDSALYLCASRNRDSYNEQFFGPGTRLTVL.

This clonotype was seen a few times. The chain is built from TRBV12-3 or TRBV12-4 and TRBJ2-1; 9 bases are shared with TRBD1. V trimming: 0 bases; J trimming: 4 bases; junction bases outside the gene matches: 4. CDR3 length: 16 residues. CDR3: CASSLAGTGRYNEQFF. CDR3 nucleotide sequence: TGTGCCAGCAGTTTAGCAGGGACAGGGAGGTACAATGAGCAGTTCTTC.

Details on this clonotype: Because it lacks the conserved phenylalanine or tryptophan at the end, this CDR3 is likely a read error. V gene TRBV7-8 combines with J gene TRBJ1-2; TRBD1 matches 7 bases. The CDR3 runs 14 residues. From germline, CDR1 is SGHVS and CDR2 FQNEAQ. V lost 5 bases to trimming and J lost 6 bases; unmatched junction nucleotides: 9. The CDR3 DNA sequence: TGTGCCAGCAGCGGGGACAGACTATACCATGGCTACACCTGC. Amino acid sequence: CASSGDRLYHGYTC.

This clonotype was detected ten times or more. The rearrangement links TRBV7-2 to TRBJ1-2; D is undetermined. CDR1 and CDR2 (germline): SGHTA, FQGNSA. The CDR3 totals 13 residues. The V end lost 4 bases, the J end lost 3 bases, and 9 bases lay between the germline ends. The CDR3 DNA sequence: TGTGCCAGCAGCTACGACTATGACTATGGCTACACCTTC. As protein: CASSYDYDYGYTF.

For this clonotype: A much larger clone is a single base away; this may be a read error. The chain uses TRBV29-1 and TRBJ1-1; possible D gene TRBD1, 5 bases. The germline CDR1 and CDR2 sequences are SQVTM and ANQGSEA. The CDR3 is 12 amino acids. CDR3: CSVNRQNIEAFF. In nucleotides, the CDR3 is TGCAGCGTAAATCGACAGAACATTGAAGCTTTCTTT. The full variable domain, its missing parts supplied by reference TRBV29-1 and TRBJ1-1, is SAVISQKPSRDICQRGTSLTIQCQVDSQVTMMFWYRQQPGQSLTLIATANQGSEATYESGFVIDKFPISRPNLTFSTLTVSNMSPEDSSIYLCSVNRQNIEAFFGQGTRLTVV.

The CDR3 DNA follows: TGCAGCGTTGTAGGTTCTGGGGGAGGTGGCTACACCTTC. This gives the protein CSVVGSGGGGYTF. J is TRBJ1-2 and V is TRBV29-1; weak D call: TRBD1 (5 bases). The CDR3 is 13 amino acids. CDR1 is SQVTM and CDR2 is ANQGSEA in the germline V gene. The V end lost 4 bases, the J end lost 7 bases, and 16 bases lay between the germline ends.

CDR3 region: CASSRGEAGPKTQYF. The CDR3 DNA sequence: TGTGCCAGCAGCCGCGGTGAGGCGGGACCTAAGACCCAGTACTTC. The chain employs TRBV3-1 and TRBJ2-5; TRBD2 is a possible D gene (6 bases). The CDR3 spans 15 residues. Between the trimmed V and J ends, which lost 4 bases and 6 bases, there was a span of 18 bases. The germline V gene has CDR1 LGHDT and CDR2 YNNKEL (reference sequence).

This clonotype occurred a few times. The chain recombines TRBV12-3 or TRBV12-4 with TRBJ2-3; D is unclear. The CDR3 loop spans 14 amino acids. V lost 4 bases to trimming and J lost 6 bases, with 14 bases between them. The CDR3 DNA reads as TGTGCCAGCAGTTCGTCGCTGAAAGGCGATACGCAGTATTTT. Translating it yields CASSSSLKGDTQYF.

This clonotype occurred many times. The chain uses TRBV29-1 and TRBJ2-1; D gene unclear. Germline CDR1 reads SQVTM; CDR2 reads ANQGSEA. The CDR3 sequence is 15 residues long. V shed 2 bases and J shed 10 bases, with 21 bases lying between them. CDR3 loop: CSVELDHQRIGEQFF. DNA of the CDR3: TGCAGCGTTGAATTGGACCACCAACGAATTGGGGAGCAGTTCTTC.

The chain carries TRBV6-5 and TRBJ2-4; TRBD1 matches 7 bases. The CDR3 has 15 amino acids. Trimming removed 5 bases from V and 3 bases from J; junction bases left unmatched: 7. CDR1 and CDR2 (germline): MNHEY, SVGAGI. The CDR3 DNA reads TGTGCCAGCAGTCCACAGGGGTTTGGCAAAAACATTCAGTACTTC. Protein: CASSPQGFGKNIQYF.

This clonotype was recorded many times. The chain uses TRBV29-1 and TRBJ2-3; no clear D gene. Germline CDR1 and CDR2: SQVTM and ANQGSEA. This CDR3 spans 11 amino acids. The V end was cut by 4 bases, the J end by 4 bases, with 6 bases between. The CDR3 sequence is CSVAPSDTQYF. The CDR3 nucleotides read TGCAGCGTTGCCCCCTCAGATACGCAGTATTTT.

This clonotype has ten or more counts. The V call is TRBV5-1, the J call TRBJ2-3; TRBD2 aligns across 9 bases. Looked up from germline, CDR1 is SGHRS and CDR2 is YFSETQ. This CDR3 has 16 amino acids. V lost 0 bases and J lost 5; bases outside the gene matches: 7. CDR3 nucleotides: TGCGCCAGCAGCTTGGGGGCGGGAGGGCCAATAGATACGCAGTATTTT. This translates into CASSLGAGGPIDTQYF.

The CDR3 is CASSYSIQGADTQYF. DNA of the CDR3: TGTGCCAGCAGTTACTCGATCCAGGGCGCAGATACGCAGTATTTT. This chain links TRBV6-5 with TRBJ2-3; D is perhaps TRBD1 (5 bases). V was pared by 0 bases and J by 4 bases, with 11 bases between. This CDR3 is 15 amino acids long. Germline V gene data show CDR1 as MNHEY and CDR2 as SVGAGI.

This clonotype ranks as medium-sized. The chain recombines TRBV6-5 with TRBJ1-6; weak D call: TRBD1 (5 bases). This CDR3 has 13 residues. Germline V gene sequence: CDR1 MNHEY, CDR2 SVGAGI. Trimming left V 9 bases short and J 18 bases short, with 24 bases between. The CDR3 DNA sequence: TGTGCCAGTAGGGCGGGATTCGGGACCGCTCCCCACTTT. Encoded protein: CASRAGFGTAPHF.

This clonotype was seen repeatedly, ten times or more. CDR3 sequence: CASSLAWGAGANVLTF. CDR3 nucleotides: TGTGCCAGCAGCTTGGCCTGGGGAGCTGGGGCCAACGTCCTGACTTTC. This chain links TRBV5-4 with TRBJ2-6; weak D call: TRBD2 (5 bases). Germline V CDR1 and CDR2: SGHNT, YYREEE (reference sequence). V lost 0 bases and J 2 bases, leaving 9 bases between the germline ends. The CDR3 extends over 16 amino acids.

In its sample, this clonotype was seen many times. CDR3 residues: CASSDGLGTNPYF. The CDR3 nucleotides are TGTGCCAGCAGTGACGGCCTTGGGACAAATCCGTATTTT. The rearrangement joins TRBV2 to TRBJ2-3; D perhaps matches TRBD1 (6 bases). The germline gives CDR1 SNHLY, CDR2 FYNNEI. The CDR3 has 13 residues. With 3 bases removed from V and 14 bases from J, the gap between germline ends came to 18 bases.

This clonotype was seen at least ten times. The chain combines TRBV7-6 with TRBJ1-5, with unresolved D. V lost 1 base, J lost 7 bases, and 8 bases lay in between. The CDR3 has 13 amino acids. Per germline, CDR1 SGHVS and CDR2 FNYEAQ. CDR3 amino acids: CASSLDSGQPQHF. DNA for the CDR3: TGTGCCAGCAGCTTAGATTCGGGACAGCCCCAGCATTTT.

The CDR3 here is CASKASLHYEQYF. The DNA for the CDR3 is TGTGCCAGCAAAGCTTCACTGCACTACGAGCAGTACTTC. The chain links TRBV11-2 to TRBJ2-7; D gene unclear. Germline V gene sequence: CDR1 SGHAT, CDR2 FQNNGV. V dropped 7 bases and J dropped 3 bases, with 13 bases sitting between them. This CDR3 has 13 residues.

This clonotype has at least ten counts. The chain links TRBV28 to TRBJ1-1, with D possibly TRBD1 on 5 matching bases. The CDR3 has 13 residues. Germline CDR1 and CDR2: MDHEN and SYDVKM. Trimming removed 7 bases at V and 1 base at J, with 10 bases between. CDR3 in DNA: TGTGCCAGCACCCCCAGGGAGAACACTGAAGCTTTCTTT. This sequence encodes CASTPRENTEAFF.

The chain couples TRBV7-9 to TRBJ2-3, with a weak D call TRBD2 (7 bases). The CDR3 contains 13 residues. Trimming cost V 5 bases and J 3 bases, with 9 bases left between them. CDR1 and CDR2 from the germline V gene are SEHNR and FQNEAQ (reference sequence). The CDR3 is CASSRGATDTQYF. CDR3 coding DNA: TGTGCCAGCAGCCGGGGGGCGACAGATACGCAGTATTTT.

V and J are TRBV24-1 and TRBJ2-3; D ambiguous. V gave up 4 bases and J gave up 4 bases, with 14 bases separating them. The CDR3 contains 15 residues. Germline CDR1 is KGHDR and CDR2 is SFDVKD. This chain's CDR3 is CATSDPVQNADTQYF. As DNA, the CDR3 is TGTGCCACCAGTGACCCTGTCCAAAACGCAGATACGCAGTATTTT.

The J gene is TRBJ2-2, the V gene TRBV12-3 or TRBV12-4, with no clear D. The ends were cut back, 1 base at V and 4 bases at J, with 10 bases in the middle. The CDR3 is made up of 15 amino acids. The CDR3 DNA sequence: TGTGCCAGCAGTTTAGGGCGGACGATCACCGGGGAGCTGTTTTTT. This encodes CASSLGRTITGELFF.

This clonotype has at least ten counts. The chain employs TRBV28 and TRBJ2-7; 8 positions agree with TRBD1. Germline V gene lookup returns CDR1 MDHEN and CDR2 SYDVKM. V dropped 6 bases and J dropped 2; count of bases not matched to a gene: 12. This CDR3 has 16 amino acids. The CDR3 DNA reads TGTGCCAGCAGCGCGGAAATGACAGGGGCCACCTACGAGCAGTACTTC. Translation gives CASSAEMTGATYEQYF.

This clonotype was seen many times. V usage is TRBV5-1 and J usage is TRBJ1-5, with 7 bases lining up with TRBD1. Trimming took 0 bases from V and 2 from J; bases not matched to a gene: 2. This CDR3 spans 15 amino acids. Germline-derived CDR1 and CDR2 are SGHRS and YFSETQ. The chain's CDR3 is CASSLDGQGNQPQHF. The CDR3 DNA follows: TGCGCCAGCAGCTTGGACGGACAGGGCAATCAGCCCCAGCATTTT. The entire variable domain, with the rest obtained from reference TRBV5-1 and TRBJ1-5, is as follows: KAGVTQTPRYLIKTRGQQVTLSCSPISGHRSVSWYQQTPGQGLQFLFEYFSETQRNKGNFPGRFSGRQFSNSRSEMNVSTLELGDSALYLCASSLDGQGNQPQHFGDGTRLSIL.

This clonotype showed up many times. The chain has TRBV18 and TRBJ1-1, with D unclear. The CDR3 has 13 residues. The germline V gene has CDR1 KGHSH and CDR2 LQKENI. V was cut by 4 bases and J by 4 bases, with 10 bases left in between. The CDR3 loop is CASSRASFTEAFF. The CDR3 DNA reads TGTGCCAGCTCACGGGCCAGCTTCACTGAAGCTTTCTTT. The full variable domain, with the rest looked up from reference TRBV18 and TRBJ1-1, is NAGVMQNPRHLVRRRGQEARLRCSPMKGHSHVYWYRQLPEEGLKFMVYLQKENIIDESGMPKERFSAEFPKEGPSILRIQQVVRGDSAAYFCASSRASFTEAFFGQGTRLTVV.

On this clonotype: A much larger clone lies a single base off, so this may be a read error. This chain uses TRBV5-1 with TRBJ1-2; 12 bases are a match to TRBD1. Germline lookup yields CDR1 SGHRS and CDR2 YFSETQ. The CDR3 loop spans 15 amino acids. The CDR3, as DNA: TGCGCCAGCAGCCAGAGGGACAGGGGGCTTGGTGGCTACAGCTTC. Translating gives CASSQRDRGLGGYSF. The whole variable domain, remainder taken from reference TRBV5-1 and TRBJ1-2, is KAGVTQTPRYLIKTRGQQVTLSCSPISGHRSVSWYQQTPGQGLQFLFEYFSETQRNKGNFPGRFSGRQFSNSRSEMNVSTLELGDSALYLCASSQRDRGLGGYSFGSGTRLTVV.